The present entry profiles one TCR beta chain with its context. This table comes from immunoSEQ multiplex PCR, and its TCRdb copy is limited to in-frame clones, with some not included. This sample has about 2.4 million clones, with over 85% found just once. This record comes from a study of shared clonotypes between healthy human individuals. Subsets obtained from CD4+ cells comprised CD45RA+ naive and CD45RA-negative memory cells. CDR3 length equals 15 residues. Germline V gene lookup returns CDR1 SGHRS and CDR2 YFSETQ. Unmatched junction bases numbered 5, after V lost 4 bases and J lost 6 bases. The genes are TRBV5-1 and TRBJ1-4, with 11 bases aligning to TRBD1. The receptor's source is a man younger than 35 in good health. Some clones in this sample may be carry-over from other donors' samples. Input material: naive CD4+ T cells from PBMCs. Documented subset: CD45RA+ positively selected. The CDR3: CASSPRTGGHEKLFF. The DNA of the CDR3 is TGCGCCAGCAGCCCAAGGACAGGGGGCCATGAAAAACTGTTTTTT.